This passage covers 10 T cell receptor beta chains from one sample sequenced in a study of cytomegalovirus exposure and HLA in healthy donors. In the PCR, 60 Vbeta and 13 Jbeta primers were used. Sequencing was performed with immunoSEQ multiplex PCR; in TCRdb, only in-frame clones are kept and a portion is missing. The repertoire has tens of thousands of clones, approximately 78% of them found once; the top ten carry 2% to 3%. The source material was PBMCs. These receptors originate from a male donor in good health and CMV-seropositive.

The rearrangement links TRBV25-1 to TRBJ2-3; 9 bases line up with TRBD1. The CDR3 length is 17 residues. The germline gives CDR1 MGHDK, CDR2 SYGVNS. Trimming removed 6 bases from V and 2 bases from J; junction bases left unmatched: 12. The DNA for the CDR3 is TGTGCCAGCAGCCCTGGACAGGGGATTCTTTTCACAGATACGCAGTATTTT. Its translation is CASSPGQGILFTDTQYF.

The V and J genes are TRBV29-1 and TRBJ2-1; 7 bases fit TRBD1. Germline V lookup: CDR1 SQVTM, CDR2 ANQGSEA. CDR3 size: 12 residues. The junction had 6 bases not matched to a gene; V was cut back by 6 bases and J by 7 bases. Here the CDR3 reads CSVDRDINEQFF. The CDR3 DNA follows: TGCAGCGTAGACAGGGATATAAATGAGCAGTTCTTC.

J is TRBJ2-5 and V is TRBV7-8; TRBD1 is a possible D gene (6 bases). V was pared by 4 bases and J by 5 bases, with 17 bases between. Germline V lookup: CDR1 SGHVS, CDR2 FQNEAQ. CDR3 length equals 15 residues. The CDR3: CASSSNIGGSETQYF. CDR3 DNA: TGTGCCAGCAGCTCGAATATAGGGGGTTCGGAGACCCAGTACTTC.

The chain couples TRBV10-3 to TRBJ1-2; TRBD1 agrees at 7 bases. After removal of 6 bases from V and 0 bases from J, the junction contained 7 bases not matched to a gene. CDR1 is ENHRY and CDR2 is SYGVKD in the germline V gene. This CDR3 is built from 15 residues. CDR3 nucleotide sequence: TGTGCCATCAGACCGGGACAGAGGCCTAACTATGGCTACACCTTC. Its protein product is CAIRPGQRPNYGYTF.

This clone has just a few counts. The chain carries TRBV7-8 and TRBJ2-5; the match to TRBD2 covers 9 bases. The junction had 10 bases not matched to a gene; V was cut back by 5 bases and J by 0 bases. CDR1 and CDR2 (germline): SGHVS, FQNEAQ. The CDR3 spans 17 residues. The CDR3 loop reads CASSPSWPSGDQETQYF. The CDR3 DNA reads TGTGCCAGCAGCCCGTCGTGGCCTAGCGGGGACCAAGAGACCCAGTACTTC.

The genes are TRBV19 and TRBJ1-2, with D maybe TRBD1 (6 bases). This CDR3 has 14 residues. Looked up from germline, CDR1 is LNHDA and CDR2 is SQIVND (reference sequence). The germline V and J ends were trimmed by 6 bases and 0 bases, with 11 bases remaining between them. DNA for the CDR3: TGTGCCAGTAGGAGACAGGATTCTAACTATGGCTACACCTTC. The encoded protein is CASRRQDSNYGYTF.

The rearrangement joins TRBV7-3 to TRBJ2-1; 7 bases are a match to TRBD2. Trimming removed 2 bases from V and 5 bases from J; junction bases left unmatched: 6. The CDR3 contains 15 residues. CDR1 SGHTA and CDR2 FQGTGA come from the germline V gene. The CDR3 coding sequence is TGTGCCAGCAGCTTATTGGGGAGGGGAGACAATGAGCAGTTCTTC. As protein: CASSLLGRGDNEQFF.

In this sample, this clone turned up once. This chain uses TRBV5-1 with TRBJ2-3; 11 bases fit TRBD2. The V gene's germline CDR1 is SGHRS and CDR2 YFSETQ. Germline trimming cut 5 bases from V and 0 bases from J; bases unmatched to any gene: 8. The CDR3 has 17 residues. The CDR3 here is CASRGLADSSSTDTQYF. CDR3 in DNA: TGCGCCAGCAGGGGACTAGCGGACAGTTCTAGCACAGATACGCAGTATTTT.

V gene TRBV10-3 combines with J gene TRBJ2-1; 8 nucleotides line up with TRBD1. The V gene's germline CDR1 is ENHRY and CDR2 SYGVKD. The CDR3 contains 14 residues. Unmatched junction bases numbered 11, after V lost 10 bases and J lost 6 bases. The CDR3 nucleotides are TGTGCCACCCTCGGGCAGGGGGCAGGCAATGAGCAGTTCTTC. Translation gives CATLGQGAGNEQFF.

The chain is built from TRBV2 and TRBJ2-2, with TRBD2 identical over 14 bases. V shed 4 bases and J 5 bases; nucleotides not matched to a gene: 3. CDR3 length: 16 amino acids. Germline V gives CDR1 SNHLY, CDR2 FYNNEI. CDR3 sequence (DNA): TGTGCCAGCAGTGGGACTAGCGGGAGGCAGACCGGGGAGCTGTTTTTT. Amino acids: CASSGTSGRQTGELFF.